This entry lists 11 T cell receptor beta chains sequenced from one sample in a study of blood T cell repertoires in COVID-19. Sequenced by immunoSEQ multiplex PCR; TCRdb stores in-frame clones only, minus some. The sample lists over 45,000 clones; 91% were seen once. Sequenced material: peripheral blood. Source of these receptors: a human donor in a cohort sampled during active COVID-19.

This chain links TRBV6-5 with TRBJ1-1; D remains ambiguous. V was shortened by 6 bases and J by 5 bases, with 16 bases between the two germline ends. This CDR3 region has 14 residues. Germline loops: CDR1 MNHEY, CDR2 SVGAGI. DNA for the CDR3: TGTGCCAGCAGCGCAGAGGGTTATATGACTGAAGCTTTCTTT. Protein: CASSAEGYMTEAFF.

The chain carries TRBV6-6 and TRBJ2-1; D call uncertain. The ends were cut back, 6 bases at V and 4 bases at J, with 10 bases in the middle. Per germline, CDR1 MNHNY and CDR2 SVGAGI (reference sequence). CDR3 size: 13 residues. This CDR3 reads CASSSLGYNEQFF. CDR3 in DNA: TGTGCCAGCAGCTCCCTAGGTTACAATGAGCAGTTCTTC.

J is TRBJ2-7 and V is TRBV6-1, with D possibly being TRBD1 (5 bases). The CDR3 has 14 residues. Trimming left V 3 bases short and J 2 bases short, with 11 bases between. Germline V gene sequence: CDR1 MNHNS, CDR2 SASEGT. The CDR3 spells CASSDRRTTYEQYF. In DNA form, the CDR3 reads TGTGCCAGCAGTGATCGGCGGACAACCTACGAGCAGTACTTC.

This chain connects TRBV29-1 to TRBJ1-4; D is undetermined. The V and J ends lost 4 bases and 8 bases respectively, with 17 bases between them. Germline V gene lookup returns CDR1 SQVTM and CDR2 ANQGSEA. This CDR3 comprises 14 residues. CDR3 DNA: TGCAGCGTTGCACTTTCGGTGTACGAGGAAAAACTGTTTTTT. It translates to CSVALSVYEEKLFF.

V is TRBV28 and J is TRBJ2-1; TRBD1 aligns across 7 bases. Germline CDR1 reads MDHEN; CDR2 reads SYDVKM. Trimming cost V 6 bases and J 2 bases; bases outside gene matches: 7. The CDR3 contains 15 residues. This chain's CDR3 is CASRTGLGPYNEQFF. The DNA for the CDR3 is TGTGCCAGCAGGACAGGGTTGGGGCCCTACAATGAGCAGTTCTTC.

This clone has just a few counts. The rearrangement links TRBV5-1 to TRBJ2-2; 10 nucleotides align to TRBD1. Germline V gene data show CDR1 as SGHRS and CDR2 as YFSETQ. Unmatched junction bases numbered 5, after V lost 4 bases and J lost 5 bases. This CDR3 has 15 residues. The CDR3 DNA is TGCGCCAGCAGCCACTGGACAGGGGGGACCGGGGAGCTGTTTTTT. It yields the protein CASSHWTGGTGELFF.

The chain joins TRBV5-1 to TRBJ2-3, with D tentatively TRBD2 (5 bases). CDR3 length: 14 residues. V lost 0 bases and J 8 bases, leaving 13 bases between the germline ends. Germline V gene lookup returns CDR1 SGHRS and CDR2 YFSETQ. CDR3 sequence: CASSLAAGTRTQYF. Here the CDR3 DNA reads TGCGCCAGCAGCTTGGCGGCGGGTACGCGTACGCAGTATTTT.

The V gene is TRBV4-3, the J gene TRBJ1-1, with TRBD1 matching 9 bases. The CDR3 loop spans 15 amino acids. J lost 0 bases, V lost 3 bases, and 2 bases had no gene match. The germline gives CDR1 LGHNA, CDR2 YSLEER. This CDR3 is CASSQGDRVNTEAFF. Here the CDR3 DNA reads TGCGCCAGCAGCCAGGGGGACAGGGTGAACACTGAAGCTTTCTTT.

V usage is TRBV30 and J usage is TRBJ1-2; 8 bases are shared with TRBD1. The ends lost 4 bases at V and 2 bases at J; junction bases unmatched: 9. Germline CDR1 and CDR2: GTSNPN and SVGIG (reference sequence). This CDR3 spans 15 amino acids. This chain's CDR3 is CAWNRGRVLNYGYTF. The CDR3 coding sequence is TGTGCCTGGAACAGGGGGAGGGTTCTCAACTATGGCTACACCTTC.

The chain couples TRBV18 to TRBJ1-4, with D possibly TRBD1 on 6 matching bases. From germline, CDR1 is KGHSH and CDR2 LQKENI. V dropped 6 bases and J dropped 0 bases, with 11 bases sitting between them. This CDR3 region has 15 residues. CDR3 sequence reads: CASSGRDTTNEKLFF. CDR3 coding DNA: TGTGCCAGCTCCGGCCGGGACACAACTAATGAAAAACTGTTTTTT.

This clone has a single count. The V gene is TRBV19, the J gene TRBJ2-1; 13 bases map to TRBD2. With V trimmed by 8 bases and J by 14 bases, 6 bases remained unmatched. The CDR3 sequence is 12 residues long. Germline V lookup: CDR1 LNHDA, CDR2 SQIVND (reference sequence). CDR3 in amino acids: CASRTSGGEEFF. In DNA form, the CDR3 reads TGTGCCAGTCGAACTAGCGGGGGGGAGGAGTTCTTC. The full variable domain, completed using reference TRBV19 and TRBJ2-1, is DGGITQSPKYLFRKEGQNVTLSCEQNLNHDAMYWYRQDPGQGLRLIYYSQIVNDFQKGDIAEGYSVSREKKESFPLTVTSAQKNPTAFYLCASRTSGGEEFFGPGTRLTVL.